This paragraph reports one T cell receptor beta chain. The data are from a study of blood T cell repertoires in COVID-19. Overall study: Some COVID-19 samples were acute and others convalescent; all came from the United States, Italy and Spain. Sample material is recorded as cDNA or gDNA derived from T cells, B-cell-depleted T cells, or PBMCs.

In the original analysis: Reference gene primer amplification gave nucleated cell count estimates. Method: immunoSEQ multiplex PCR; TCRdb's copy keeps in-frame clones and lacks some. The DNA was the basis for D and trimming; V, J and clone size are from that table. This sample yields approximately 190,000 clones, of which approximately 90% are seen a single time; approximately 6% belongs to the top ten. Specimen: peripheral blood. This sequence was found in a man between 40 and 49 years old with active or convalescent COVID-19.

CDR3 region: CASPGGSGANVLTF. The CDR3 coding sequence is TGTGCCAGTCCAGGGGGCTCTGGGGCCAACGTCCTGACTTTC. The chain combines TRBV25-1 with TRBJ2-6; 7 nucleotides match TRBD1. Germline trimming cut 9 bases from V and 0 bases from J; bases unmatched to any gene: 2. The germline gives CDR1 MGHDK, CDR2 SYGVNS. The CDR3 is made up of 14 amino acids.